The rows below give T cell receptor beta chains drawn from one sample of a study of cytomegalovirus exposure and HLA in healthy donors. Assay used: immunoSEQ multiplex PCR; TCRdb lists only in-frame clones, some missing. In the table there are about 93,000 clones, around 78% of which are singletons. Source material: PBMCs. These receptors came from a young man in good health and CMV-seronegative. Each CDR3 is given with its conserved first and last residue. Rows give clone size only sometimes, using once, few, many, or a class for an expanded clone.

once,TRBV7-3,CASSLTGGMVAGELFF
-,TRBV10-3,CAISEPDRGVTEAFF
-,TRBV19,CASSITDYEAFF
few,TRBV4-1,CASSQLGTEAFF
-,TRBV6-5,CASSYSARAPSGYTF
-,TRBV9,CASSGTDRPYNEQFF
-,TRBV9,CASSVRTGLQETQYF
-,TRBV11-3,CASSLDPAGPSYNEQFF
-,TRBV4-2,CASSQGGGVGYGYTF
-,TRBV7-8,CASSSGRHGFF
-,TRBV9,CASSATGVPDTQYF
-,TRBV2,CASTRDRGTDTQYF
-,TRBV9,CASSARGDLANTEAFF
-,TRBV2,CASSEGDRVYSGANVLPF
-,TRBV10-3,CAISDPGNEQFF
-,TRBV9,CASSGGGRTGELFF
-,TRBV9,CASSVGGLLYNEQFF
few,TRBV28,CASSTTGTGDYEQYF
-,TRBV9,CASSLRQADTQYF
-,TRBV29-1,CSVHTQGANTEAFF
-,TRBV6-5,CASTKTGTTGELFF
-,TRBV10-2,CASSEAGHEQFF
-,TRBV7-2,CASRRQGSMYGYTF
-,TRBV9,CASSVGETSGGQQETQYF
-,TRBV19,CASSSRERVEGYTF
-,TRBV18,CASSEQGRKAFF
-,TRBV28,CASSFQFKREIYNEQFF
few,TRBV6-6,CASSYSRGSVEKLFF
-,TRBV7-9,CATQTGALETQYF
-,TRBV29-1,CSVETWNEQFF
few,TRBV5-5,CASSRLYEQYF
-,TRBV5-4,CASSSSEYGYTF
-,TRBV27,CASSFRQSSYNSPLHF
-,TRBV5-5,CASSLDGGYTF
-,TRBV7-2,CASSSPPTGWNTEAFF
-,TRBV11-1,CASSLGQGANYGYTF